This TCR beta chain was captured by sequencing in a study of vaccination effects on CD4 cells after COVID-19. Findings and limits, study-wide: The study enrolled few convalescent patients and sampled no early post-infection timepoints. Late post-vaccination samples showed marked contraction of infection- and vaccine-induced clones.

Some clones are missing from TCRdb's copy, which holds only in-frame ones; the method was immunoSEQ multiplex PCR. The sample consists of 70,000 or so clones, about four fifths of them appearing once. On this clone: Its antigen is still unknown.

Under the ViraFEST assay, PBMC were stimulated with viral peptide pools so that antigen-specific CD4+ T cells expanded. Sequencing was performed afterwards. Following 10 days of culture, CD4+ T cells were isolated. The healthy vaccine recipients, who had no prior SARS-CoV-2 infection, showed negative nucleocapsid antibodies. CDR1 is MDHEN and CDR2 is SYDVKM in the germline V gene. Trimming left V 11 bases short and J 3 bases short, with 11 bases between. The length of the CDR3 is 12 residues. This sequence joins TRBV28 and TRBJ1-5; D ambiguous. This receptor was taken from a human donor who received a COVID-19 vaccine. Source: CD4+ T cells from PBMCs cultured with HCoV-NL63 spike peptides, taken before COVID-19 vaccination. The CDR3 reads CASGGNNQPQHF. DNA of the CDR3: TGTGCCTCAGGAGGCAACAATCAGCCCCAGCATTTT.